The 24 T cell receptor beta chains given below trace back to one sample, sequenced in a study of cytomegalovirus exposure and HLA in healthy donors. The primer mix had 60 Vbeta and 13 Jbeta primers. Profiling relied on immunoSEQ multiplex PCR, and the TCRdb table lists in-frame clones only, not all of them. The top ten hold about 0.93% of the sample, which has fewer than 200,000 clones, 75% to 80% seen once. The source material was PBMCs. These receptors were obtained from a woman between 45 and 65 years old in good health and CMV-seropositive.

The chain recombines TRBV7-8 with TRBJ2-4; 10 positions match TRBD1. With 0 bases clipped from V and 6 bases from J, the junction kept 8 bases outside the gene matches. Germline loops: CDR1 SGHVS, CDR2 FQNEAQ. CDR3 size: 17 residues. The DNA for the CDR3 is TGTGCCAGCAGCTTAGCTGTCTATAGGGACAGGGGAAACATTCAGTACTTC. Translation gives CASSLAVYRDRGNIQYF. Full variable domain (missing parts from reference TRBV7-8 and TRBJ2-4): GAGVSQSPRYKVAKRGQDVALRCDPISGHVSLFWYQQALGQGPEFLTYFQNEAQLDKSGLPSDRFFAERPEGSVSTLKIQRTQQEDSAVYLCASSLAVYRDRGNIQYFGAGTRLSVL.

This chain links TRBV5-1 with TRBJ2-1, with 9 bases aligning to TRBD1. This CDR3 has 14 residues. Trimming cost V 5 bases and J 5 bases; bases outside gene matches: 5. Per germline, CDR1 SGHRS and CDR2 YFSETQ. This CDR3 is CASRWGQGDNEQFF. The CDR3 region has the DNA TGCGCCAGCAGGTGGGGACAGGGTGACAATGAGCAGTTCTTC.

DNA of the CDR3: TGTGCCAGCAGCCTAAAAGAACAGACCTACGAGCAGTACTTC. Translation gives CASSLKEQTYEQYF. The V call is TRBV7-2, the J call TRBJ2-7; D not resolved. The CDR3 is made up of 14 amino acids. V was cut by 5 bases and J by 2 bases, with 13 bases left in between. CDR1 is SGHTA and CDR2 is FQGNSA in the germline V gene.

This clone was recorded a few times. This rearrangement joins TRBV6-5 to TRBJ1-5; no clear D. This CDR3 spans 12 amino acids. Looked up from germline, CDR1 is MNHEY and CDR2 is SVGAGI. V gave up 6 bases and J gave up 6 bases, with 9 bases separating them. CDR3 residues: CASSPRGQPQHF. As DNA, the CDR3 is TGTGCCAGCAGCCCCCGGGGTCAGCCCCAGCATTTT.

The V and J genes are TRBV6-1 and TRBJ1-1, with D possibly matching TRBD1 (5 bases). Germline V lookup: CDR1 MNHNS, CDR2 SASEGT. The CDR3 consists of 12 residues. V was pared by 6 bases and J by 4 bases, with 9 bases between. For the CDR3, the DNA is TGTGCCAGCAGCAGGGATGCCACTGAAGCTTTCTTT. This encodes CASSRDATEAFF.

This sequence joins TRBV6-5 and TRBJ2-7; the D is unclear. There are 15 residues in the CDR3. Trimming pared 10 bases from V and 3 bases from J, leaving 22 bases between. Germline loops: CDR1 MNHEY, CDR2 SVGAGI. The CDR3 DNA is TGTGCCACCGTCCGCCACGGTCACGAATTCTACGAGCAGTACTTC. This encodes CATVRHGHEFYEQYF.

The rearrangement links TRBV18 to TRBJ2-7, with a possible D match to TRBD1 (6 bases). This CDR3 is built from 13 residues. The germline V and J ends were trimmed by 5 bases and 6 bases, with 14 bases remaining between them. CDR1 is KGHSH, CDR2 LQKENI, per germline. The CDR3 nucleotides read TGTGCCAGCTCATCGCAGGGGAAGAGCGAGCAGTACTTC. It yields the protein CASSSQGKSEQYF.

The chain joins TRBV5-4 to TRBJ2-1; no definite D call. The CDR3 length is 15 residues. Trimming cost V 0 bases and J 3 bases, with 10 bases left between them. Germline V lookup: CDR1 SGHNT, CDR2 YYREEE (reference sequence). The chain's CDR3 is CASSLGQAYYNEQFF. CDR3 DNA: TGTGCCAGCAGCTTGGGCCAGGCATACTACAATGAGCAGTTCTTC.

The rearrangement joins TRBV7-6 to TRBJ2-1; 9 bases match TRBD2. Trimming removed 1 base from V and 6 bases from J; junction bases left unmatched: 4. Germline V CDR1 and CDR2: SGHVS, FNYEAQ. This CDR3 is 15 amino acids long. The CDR3 loop reads CASSLVAGGRNEQFF. CDR3 coding DNA: TGTGCCAGCAGCTTAGTGGCGGGGGGGCGCAATGAGCAGTTCTTC.

This rearrangement joins TRBV4-2 to TRBJ2-7, with a possible D match to TRBD1 (5 bases). The length of the CDR3 is 15 residues. The germline V and J ends were trimmed by 4 bases and 12 bases, with 25 bases remaining between them. Germline lookup yields CDR1 LGHNA and CDR2 YNFKEQ. This CDR3 reads CASSPGAGQQTSRYF. CDR3 coding DNA: TGTGCCAGCAGCCCGGGCGCCGGACAACAGACCTCCCGGTACTTC.

The chain combines TRBV10-3 with TRBJ1-6; the D gene is possibly TRBD1 (5 bases). There are 14 residues in the CDR3. Germline V CDR1 and CDR2: ENHRY, SYGVKD. V was clipped by 7 bases and J by 5 bases, with 12 bases between them. The CDR3 region is CAITGAVDNSPLHF. In DNA, the CDR3 is TGTGCCATCACTGGGGCAGTGGATAATTCACCCCTCCACTTT.

The chain combines TRBV6-5 with TRBJ2-3, with 7 bases aligning to TRBD2. CDR1 and CDR2 from the germline V gene are MNHEY and SVGAGI. The CDR3 length is 15 residues. The trim removed 6 bases at V and 4 bases at J, leaving 10 bases unmatched. CDR3 in amino acids: CASSASGNPADTQYF. As DNA, the CDR3 is TGTGCCAGCAGCGCCAGCGGGAATCCCGCAGATACGCAGTATTTT.

The V call is TRBV7-2, the J call TRBJ2-1, with 9 bases identical to TRBD1. With 3 bases clipped from V and 5 bases from J, the junction kept 11 bases outside the gene matches. CDR3 length: 17 amino acids. The germline gives CDR1 SGHTA, CDR2 FQGNSA. This CDR3 is CASSLDRGLITNNEQFF. The CDR3 bases are TGTGCCAGCAGCTTGGACAGGGGTCTAATAACCAACAATGAGCAGTTCTTC.

This CDR3 reads CASSLGYGLAGDNEQFF. The CDR3 DNA follows: TGTGCCAGCAGCTTAGGATACGGGCTAGCGGGGGACAATGAGCAGTTCTTC. The chain has TRBV7-2 and TRBJ2-1, with 10 bases lining up with TRBD2. The CDR3 length is 17 residues. Trimming at V came to 1 base and at J to 5 bases, leaving 8 bases not matched to a gene. Germline V gene sequence: CDR1 SGHTA, CDR2 FQGNSA.

This sequence joins TRBV28 and TRBJ2-3, with 8 bases identical to TRBD2. Germline V gene lookup returns CDR1 MDHEN and CDR2 SYDVKM. V was pared by 8 bases and J by 4 bases, with 20 bases of the junction left unmatched. This CDR3 has 18 residues. CDR3 nucleotide sequence: TGTGCCAGCCCCCCGGGGGGGGTCGGGAGCCTCCCCCCAGATACGCAGTATTTT. It encodes CASPPGGVGSLPPDTQYF.

The sample holds one count of this clone. The chain recombines TRBV5-6 with TRBJ1-1; maybe TRBD1 (6 bases). The germline V and J ends were trimmed by 0 bases and 2 bases, with 14 bases remaining between them. Germline CDR1 is SGHDT and CDR2 is YYEEEE. This CDR3 spans 16 amino acids. CDR3 bases: TGTGCCAGCAGCTTGGGGCGTAGGGGGAGCAACACTGAAGCTTTCTTT. Protein: CASSLGRRGSNTEAFF.

This clone is a singleton in its sample. This rearrangement joins TRBV5-6 to TRBJ2-5; perhaps TRBD1 as D (7 bases). The germline V gene encodes CDR1 SGHDT and CDR2 YYEEEE. V lost 4 bases to trimming and J lost 5 bases, with 18 bases between them. The CDR3 consists of 15 residues. CDR3 in amino acids: CASSPVEQGRETQYF. CDR3 in DNA: TGTGCCAGCAGCCCTGTAGAACAGGGGAGGGAGACCCAGTACTTC.

This clone was observed once. The chain employs TRBV27 and TRBJ1-6; D remains ambiguous. Trimming shortened V by 8 bases and J by 10 bases, and 12 bases separated the two germline ends. Germline loops: CDR1 MNHEY, CDR2 SMNVEV (reference sequence). This CDR3 has 12 residues. CDR3: CASGQIGSPLHF. The CDR3 region has the DNA TGTGCCAGCGGGCAGATAGGATCACCCCTCCACTTT.

The rearrangement joins TRBV7-9 to TRBJ2-1; perhaps TRBD2 as D (6 bases). CDR3 size: 15 residues. V lost 4 bases and J 4 bases, leaving 14 bases between the germline ends. Germline V gives CDR1 SEHNR, CDR2 FQNEAQ (reference sequence). The CDR3 loop is CASSSSRRVYNEQFF. The CDR3 bases are TGTGCCAGCAGCTCTTCTAGGAGGGTATACAATGAGCAGTTCTTC.

In regard to this clone: Other nucleotide sequences from this sample produce the same CDR3. V gene TRBV28 combines with J gene TRBJ1-5; TRBD1 aligns across 8 bases. Trimming took 6 bases from V and 4 from J; bases not matched to a gene: 2. Germline CDR1 is MDHEN and CDR2 is SYDVKM. The CDR3 consists of 13 residues. CDR3 protein: CASRRQGNQPQHF. DNA of the CDR3: TGTGCCAGCAGGCGACAGGGGAATCAGCCCCAGCATTTT.

V is TRBV13 and J is TRBJ2-3; no clear D gene. Germline V CDR1 and CDR2: PRHDT, FYEKMQ (reference sequence). V shed 2 bases and J shed 3 bases, with 6 bases lying between them. The CDR3 contains 13 residues. CDR3 coding DNA: TGTGCCAGCAGCTTACAGGCGACAGATACGCAGTATTTT. Translation gives CASSLQATDTQYF.

DNA of the CDR3: TGTGCCAGCAGCGCAACAACATCGAACACTGAAGCTTTCTTT. Translation gives CASSATTSNTEAFF. V and J are TRBV2 and TRBJ1-1; no firm D call. The CDR3 covers 14 residues. Deletions cut 6 bases from V and 1 base from J, with 12 bases between. Germline V gives CDR1 SNHLY, CDR2 FYNNEI.

The rearrangement links TRBV2 to TRBJ2-1; possibly TRBD1 for D (6 bases). Germline lookup yields CDR1 SNHLY and CDR2 FYNNEI. Trimming took off 6 bases at V and 3 bases at J, with 15 bases between the two ends. This CDR3 is 15 amino acids long. CDR3 residues: CASRVDRTSYNEQFF. CDR3 nucleotide sequence: TGTGCCAGCAGAGTAGACAGGACGAGCTACAATGAGCAGTTCTTC. The variable domain in full, completed from reference TRBV2 and TRBJ2-1, reads EPEVTQTPSHQVTQMGQEVILRCVPISNHLYFYWYRQILGQKVEFLVSFYNNEISEKSEIFDDQFSVERPDGSNFTLKIRSTKLEDSAMYFCASRVDRTSYNEQFFGPGTRLTVL.

The chain couples TRBV19 to TRBJ1-5; 12 nucleotides line up with TRBD1. The V gene end was trimmed by 2 bases and the J gene end by 6 bases; junction bases not matched to a gene: 5. CDR1 is LNHDA, CDR2 SQIVND, per germline (reference sequence). The CDR3 loop spans 16 amino acids. The CDR3 DNA is TGTGCCAGTAGTATAAAGGGACAGGGGGCGACTCAGCCCCAGCATTTT. As protein: CASSIKGQGATQPQHF.